Sequencing of this T cell receptor (beta chain) was carried out in a study of technical replicates of blood from a handful of donors. Repertoires were generated with immunoSEQ multiplex PCR, while TCRdb's copy carries only in-frame clones and drops some. Here the sample spans 75,000 to 95,000 clones, 90% to 97% being singletons. CDR3 length: 14 amino acids. After removal of 7 bases from V and 2 bases from J, the junction contained 6 bases not matched to a gene. Germline values: CDR1 MGHDK, CDR2 SYGVNS. The chain couples TRBV25-1 to TRBJ2-3; 7 positions match TRBD1. The origin of this receptor is a human donor in good health. The sequenced sample consisted of T cells isolated from PBMCs. The CDR3 coding sequence is TGTGCCAGCAACCCGGGACAGAACACAGATACGCAGTATTTT. Protein sequence: CASNPGQNTDTQYF.